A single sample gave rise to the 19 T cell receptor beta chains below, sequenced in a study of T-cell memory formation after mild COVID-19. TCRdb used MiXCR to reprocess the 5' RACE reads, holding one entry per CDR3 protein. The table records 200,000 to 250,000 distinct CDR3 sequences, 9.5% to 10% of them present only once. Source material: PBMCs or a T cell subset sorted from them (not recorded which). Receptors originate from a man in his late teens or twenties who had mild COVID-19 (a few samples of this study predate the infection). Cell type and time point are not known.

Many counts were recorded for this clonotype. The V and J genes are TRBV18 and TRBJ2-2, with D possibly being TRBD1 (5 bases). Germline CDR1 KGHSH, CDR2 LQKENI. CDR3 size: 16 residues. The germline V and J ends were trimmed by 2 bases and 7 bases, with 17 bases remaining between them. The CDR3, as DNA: TGTGCCAGCTCACCATCATCGACAGCGTGGATCGGGGAGCTGTTTTTT. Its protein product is CASSPSSTAWIGELFF.

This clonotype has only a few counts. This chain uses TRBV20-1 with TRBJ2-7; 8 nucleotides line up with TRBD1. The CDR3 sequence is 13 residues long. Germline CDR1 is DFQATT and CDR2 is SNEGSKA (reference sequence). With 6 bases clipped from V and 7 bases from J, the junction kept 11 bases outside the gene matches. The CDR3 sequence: CSAKRQGLWEQYV. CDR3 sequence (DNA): TGCAGTGCGAAGAGACAGGGGCTGTGGGAGCAGTACGTC.

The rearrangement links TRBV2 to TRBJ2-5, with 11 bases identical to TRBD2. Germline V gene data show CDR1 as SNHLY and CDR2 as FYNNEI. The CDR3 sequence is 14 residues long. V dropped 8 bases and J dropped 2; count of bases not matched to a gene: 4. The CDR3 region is CASGLAGGQETQYF. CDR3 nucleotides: TGTGCCAGCGGATTAGCGGGGGGGCAAGAGACCCAGTACTTC.

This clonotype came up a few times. CDR3: CASGRQGGNTGELFF. The CDR3 region has the DNA TGTGCCAGCGGACGACAGGGGGGCAACACCGGGGAGCTGTTTTTT. J is TRBJ2-2 and V is TRBV5-4; TRBD1 agrees at 9 bases. The V gene end was trimmed by 7 bases and the J gene end by 2 bases; junction bases not matched to a gene: 6. Germline CDR1 and CDR2: SGHNT and YYREEE (reference sequence). The CDR3 loop spans 15 amino acids.

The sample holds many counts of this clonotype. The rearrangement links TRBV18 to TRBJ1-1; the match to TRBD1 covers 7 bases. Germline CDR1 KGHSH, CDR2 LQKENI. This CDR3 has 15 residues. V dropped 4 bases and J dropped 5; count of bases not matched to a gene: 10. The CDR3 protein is CASSQNQGVGTEAFF. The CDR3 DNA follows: TGTGCCAGCTCACAAAACCAGGGGGTTGGGACTGAAGCTTTCTTT.

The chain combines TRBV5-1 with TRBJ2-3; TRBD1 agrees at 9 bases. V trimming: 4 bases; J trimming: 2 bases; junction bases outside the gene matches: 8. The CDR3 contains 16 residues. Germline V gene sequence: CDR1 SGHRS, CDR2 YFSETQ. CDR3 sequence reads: CASSRPGQGLTDTQYF. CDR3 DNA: TGCGCCAGCAGCCGACCGGGACAGGGCCTCACAGATACGCAGTATTTT.

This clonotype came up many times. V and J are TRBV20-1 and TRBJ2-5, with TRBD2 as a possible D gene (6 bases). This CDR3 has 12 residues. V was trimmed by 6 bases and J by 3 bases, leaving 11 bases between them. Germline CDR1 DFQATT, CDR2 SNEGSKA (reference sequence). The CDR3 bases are TGCAGTGCGAGACGGAGGGAAGAGACCCAGTACTTC. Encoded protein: CSARRREETQYF.

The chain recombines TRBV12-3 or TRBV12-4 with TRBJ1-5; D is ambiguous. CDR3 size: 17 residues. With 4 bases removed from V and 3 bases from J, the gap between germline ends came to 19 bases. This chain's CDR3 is CASSSDLESRYNQPQHF. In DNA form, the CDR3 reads TGTGCCAGCAGTTCCGATTTGGAGTCCCGATACAATCAGCCCCAGCATTTT.

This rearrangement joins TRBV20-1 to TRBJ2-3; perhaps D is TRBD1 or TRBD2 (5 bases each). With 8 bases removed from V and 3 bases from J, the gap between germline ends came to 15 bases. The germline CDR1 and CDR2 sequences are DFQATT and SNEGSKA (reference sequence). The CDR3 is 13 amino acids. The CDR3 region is CSLISGTTDTQYF. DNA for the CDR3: TGCAGTCTAATCTCGGGGACGACAGATACGCAGTATTTT.

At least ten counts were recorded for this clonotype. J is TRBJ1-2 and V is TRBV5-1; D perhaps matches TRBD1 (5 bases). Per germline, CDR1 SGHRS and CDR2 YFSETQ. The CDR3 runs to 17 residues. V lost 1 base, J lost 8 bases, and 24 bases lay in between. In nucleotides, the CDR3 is TGCGCCAGCAGCTTGACGGCTTGGGGTACGGGGGACCCCGGCTACACCTTC. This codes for CASSLTAWGTGDPGYTF.

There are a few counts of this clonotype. The CDR3: CASSLVGRETQYF. The CDR3 coding sequence is TGTGCCAGCAGCTTAGTTGGGAGAGAGACCCAGTACTTC. This sequence joins TRBV7-6 and TRBJ2-5; the D gene is possibly TRBD2 (5 bases). Looked up from germline, CDR1 is SGHVS and CDR2 is FNYEAQ. The CDR3 runs to 13 residues. The germline V and J ends were trimmed by 1 base and 4 bases, with 7 bases remaining between them.

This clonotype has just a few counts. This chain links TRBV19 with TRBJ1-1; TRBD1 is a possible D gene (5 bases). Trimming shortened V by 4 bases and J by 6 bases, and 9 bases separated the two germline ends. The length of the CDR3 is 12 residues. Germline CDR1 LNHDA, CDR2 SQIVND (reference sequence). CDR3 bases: TGTGCCAGTAGTAATCGGGACGCTGAAGCTTTCTTT. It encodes CASSNRDAEAFF.

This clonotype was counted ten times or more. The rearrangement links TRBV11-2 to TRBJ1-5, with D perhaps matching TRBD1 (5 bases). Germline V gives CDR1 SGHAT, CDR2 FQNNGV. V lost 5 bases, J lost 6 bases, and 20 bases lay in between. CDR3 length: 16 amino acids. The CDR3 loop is CASSREAGTRGQPQHF. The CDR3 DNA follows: TGTGCCAGCAGCCGTGAAGCAGGGACCCGGGGTCAGCCCCAGCATTTT.

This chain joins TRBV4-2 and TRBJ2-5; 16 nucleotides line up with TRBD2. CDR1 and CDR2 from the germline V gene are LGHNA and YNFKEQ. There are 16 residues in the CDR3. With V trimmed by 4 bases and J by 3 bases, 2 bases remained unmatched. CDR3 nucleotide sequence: TGTGCCAGCAGCCCTGGGACTAGCGGGGGGGAAGAGACCCAGTACTTC. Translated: CASSPGTSGGEETQYF.

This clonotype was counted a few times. The CDR3 reads CASSPRWDRGADTQYF. CDR3 DNA sequence: TGTGCCAGCAGCCCACGGTGGGACAGGGGTGCAGATACGCAGTATTTT. The chain employs TRBV7-9 and TRBJ2-3; 10 nucleotides align to TRBD1. Germline V gives CDR1 SEHNR, CDR2 FQNEAQ (reference sequence). CDR3 length equals 16 residues. With 5 bases clipped from V and 4 bases from J, the junction kept 9 bases outside the gene matches.

CDR3 residues: CATSRDTGSYEQYV. The CDR3 nucleotides are TGTGCCACCAGCAGGGATACAGGGTCCTACGAGCAGTACGTC. J is TRBJ2-7 and V is TRBV15; TRBD1 is a possible D gene (6 bases). V was pared by 3 bases and J by 1 base, with 10 bases between. Germline loops: CDR1 LNHNV, CDR2 YYDKDF (reference sequence). The CDR3 contains 14 residues.

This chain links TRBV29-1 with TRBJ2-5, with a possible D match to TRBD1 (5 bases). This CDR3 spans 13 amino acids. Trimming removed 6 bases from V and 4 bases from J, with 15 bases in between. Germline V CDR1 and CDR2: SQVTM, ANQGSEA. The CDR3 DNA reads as TGCAGCGTCACAAGGGGATCGCGAGAGACCCAGTACTTC. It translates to CSVTRGSRETQYF.

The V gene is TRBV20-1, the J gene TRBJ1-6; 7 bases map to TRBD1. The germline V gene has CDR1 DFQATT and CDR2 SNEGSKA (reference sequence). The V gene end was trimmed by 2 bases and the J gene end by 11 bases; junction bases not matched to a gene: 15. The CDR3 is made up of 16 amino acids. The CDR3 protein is CSARFRGRLRVAPLHF. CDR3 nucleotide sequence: TGCAGTGCTAGATTTAGGGGGCGCCTACGAGTGGCACCCCTCCACTTT.

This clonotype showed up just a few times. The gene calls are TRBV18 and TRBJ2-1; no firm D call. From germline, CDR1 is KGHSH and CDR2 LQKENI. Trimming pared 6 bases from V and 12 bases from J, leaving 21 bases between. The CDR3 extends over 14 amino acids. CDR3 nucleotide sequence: TGTGCCAGCTCGCCTACCCAGGCCCGTTCGGGGCAGTTCTTC. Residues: CASSPTQARSGQFF.